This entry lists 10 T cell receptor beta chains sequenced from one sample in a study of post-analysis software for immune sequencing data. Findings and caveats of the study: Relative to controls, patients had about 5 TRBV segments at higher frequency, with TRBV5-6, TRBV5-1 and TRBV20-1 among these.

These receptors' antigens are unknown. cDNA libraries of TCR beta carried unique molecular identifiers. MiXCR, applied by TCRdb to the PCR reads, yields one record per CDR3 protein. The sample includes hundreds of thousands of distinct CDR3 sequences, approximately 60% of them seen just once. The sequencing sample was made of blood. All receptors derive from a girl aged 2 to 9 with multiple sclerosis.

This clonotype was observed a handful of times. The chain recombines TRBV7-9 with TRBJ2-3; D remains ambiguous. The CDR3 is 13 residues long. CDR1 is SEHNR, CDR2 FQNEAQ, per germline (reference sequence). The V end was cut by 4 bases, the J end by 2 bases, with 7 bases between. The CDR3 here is CASSSFFTDTQYF. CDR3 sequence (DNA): TGTGCCAGCAGCTCGTTTTTCACAGATACGCAGTATTTT.

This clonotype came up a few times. In nucleotides, the CDR3 is TGCGCCAGCAGCCAAGTGGAGAGCCTGATACTGGGAGGAGAGCAGTTCTTC. Amino acid sequence: CASSQVESLILGGEQFF. The rearrangement uses TRBV4-1 and TRBJ2-1; the D gene is possibly TRBD2 (6 bases). Trimming took off 1 base at V and 10 bases at J, with 23 bases between the two ends. Germline V CDR1 and CDR2: MGHRA, YSYEKL. This CDR3 region has 17 residues.

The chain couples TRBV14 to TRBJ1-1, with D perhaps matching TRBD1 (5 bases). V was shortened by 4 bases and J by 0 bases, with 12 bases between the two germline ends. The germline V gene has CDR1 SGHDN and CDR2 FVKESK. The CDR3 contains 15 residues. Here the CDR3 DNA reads TGTGCCAGCAGCCCCTACAGGCCCATGAACACTGAAGCTTTCTTT. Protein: CASSPYRPMNTEAFF.

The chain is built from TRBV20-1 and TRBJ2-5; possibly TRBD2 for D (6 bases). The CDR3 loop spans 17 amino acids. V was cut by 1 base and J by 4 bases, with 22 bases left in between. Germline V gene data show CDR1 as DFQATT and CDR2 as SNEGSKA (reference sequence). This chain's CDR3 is CSARGRGSGDVLETQYF. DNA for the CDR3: TGCAGTGCTAGAGGTCGCGGTAGCGGCGACGTGTTAGAGACCCAGTACTTC.

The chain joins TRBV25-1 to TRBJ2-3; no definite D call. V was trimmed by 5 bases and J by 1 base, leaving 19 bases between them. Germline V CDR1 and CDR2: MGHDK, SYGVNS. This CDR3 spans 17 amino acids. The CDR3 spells CASSTRVPLWGTDTQYF. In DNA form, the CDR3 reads TGTGCCAGCAGTACAAGGGTCCCATTATGGGGCACAGATACGCAGTATTTT. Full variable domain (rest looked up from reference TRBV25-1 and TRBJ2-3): EADIYQTPRYLVIGTGKKITLECSQTMGHDKMYWYQQDPGMELHLIHYSYGVNSTEKGDLSSESTVSRIRTEHFPLTLESARPSHTSQYLCASSTRVPLWGTDTQYFGPGTRLTVL.

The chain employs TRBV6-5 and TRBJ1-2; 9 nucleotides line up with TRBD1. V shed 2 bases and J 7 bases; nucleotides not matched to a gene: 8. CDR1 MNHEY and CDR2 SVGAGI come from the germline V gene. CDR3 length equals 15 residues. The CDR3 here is CASSYGTGRGGGYTF. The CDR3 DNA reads TGTGCCAGCAGTTACGGGACAGGGAGAGGAGGTGGCTACACCTTC.

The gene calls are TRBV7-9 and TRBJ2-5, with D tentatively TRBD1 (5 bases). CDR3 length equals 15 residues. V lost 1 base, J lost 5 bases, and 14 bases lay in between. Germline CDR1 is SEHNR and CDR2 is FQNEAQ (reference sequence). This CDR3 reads CASSLGLGAKETQYF. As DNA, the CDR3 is TGTGCCAGCAGCTTAGGTCTTGGGGCCAAGGAGACCCAGTACTTC.

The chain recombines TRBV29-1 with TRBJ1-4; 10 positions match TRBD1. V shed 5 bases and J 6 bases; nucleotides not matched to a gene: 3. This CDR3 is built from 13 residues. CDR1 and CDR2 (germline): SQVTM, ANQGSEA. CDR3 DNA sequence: TGCAGCGTTTATGGACAGGGGGATGAAAAACTGTTTTTT. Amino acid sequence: CSVYGQGDEKLFF.

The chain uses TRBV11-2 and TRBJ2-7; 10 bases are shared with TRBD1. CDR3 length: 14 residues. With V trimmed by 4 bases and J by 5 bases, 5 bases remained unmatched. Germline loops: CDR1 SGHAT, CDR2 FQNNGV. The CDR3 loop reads CASSSAGTGDEQYF. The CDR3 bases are TGTGCCAGCAGCTCGGCCGGGACAGGGGACGAGCAGTACTTC.

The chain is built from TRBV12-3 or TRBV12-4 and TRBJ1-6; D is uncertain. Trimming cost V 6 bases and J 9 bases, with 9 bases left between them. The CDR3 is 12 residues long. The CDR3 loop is CASSYVRSPLHF. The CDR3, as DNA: TGTGCCAGCAGCTACGTACGTTCACCCCTCCACTTT.